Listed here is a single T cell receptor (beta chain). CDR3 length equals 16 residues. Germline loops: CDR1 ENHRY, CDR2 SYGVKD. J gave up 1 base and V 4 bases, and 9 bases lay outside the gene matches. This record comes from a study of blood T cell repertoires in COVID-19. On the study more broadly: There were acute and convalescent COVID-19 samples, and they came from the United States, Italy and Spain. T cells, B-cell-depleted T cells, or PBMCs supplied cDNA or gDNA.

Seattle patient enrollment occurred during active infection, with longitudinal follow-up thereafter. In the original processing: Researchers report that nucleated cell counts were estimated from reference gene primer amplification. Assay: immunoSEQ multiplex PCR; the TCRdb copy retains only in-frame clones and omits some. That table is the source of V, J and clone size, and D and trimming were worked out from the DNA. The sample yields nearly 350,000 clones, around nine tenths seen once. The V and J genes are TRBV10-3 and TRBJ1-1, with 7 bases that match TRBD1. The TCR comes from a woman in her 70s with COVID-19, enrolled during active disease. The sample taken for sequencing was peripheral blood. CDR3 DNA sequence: TGTGCCATCAGTGGGCCGCAGGGGACAGCGAACACTGAAGCTTTCTTT. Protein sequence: CAISGPQGTANTEAFF.